The sample holds a few counts of the clone carrying this T cell receptor (beta chain). Its specificity is unknown. The length of the CDR3 is 17 residues. Germline CDR1 KGHSH, CDR2 LQKENI. V lost 2 bases and J lost 2; bases outside the gene matches: 10. The data were taken from a study of spatial heterogeneity in lung cancer. Study in general: Consistent detection of more beta-chain than alpha-chain sequences was observed. The study observed each unique TCR and UMI combination more than ten times on average in raw reads.

MiXCR was run by TCRdb on the 5' RACE reads, yielding one entry per CDR3 protein. The sample contains about 40,000 distinct CDR3 sequences, roughly 5.2% of which appear only once. The study, taken as a whole, reports: Whereas they appeared in blood less at follow-up, ubiquitous expanded tumor TCRs appeared there more at resection.

Time point specified: sample taken at primary tumor resection. The donors, about 74 patients with untreated early-stage non-small cell lung cancer, provided the samples. The sequence was collected from a female donor with early-stage non-small cell lung cancer. Sequenced here: PBMCs, sampled at surgery. The rearrangement uses TRBV18 and TRBJ2-7; 9 bases align to TRBD1. DNA of the CDR3: TGTGCCAGCTCACCAAGACCACCGGGACAGGGTACCTACGAGCAGTACTTC. It is translated as CASSPRPPGQGTYEQYF.